The rows below give T cell receptor beta chains drawn from one sample of a study of OX40 agonist ivuxolimab in advanced cancers. Libraries were prepared by immunoSEQ multiplex PCR; TCRdb keeps only in-frame clonotypes and omits some of them. Of roughly 56,000 clones listed, roughly 85% are singletons. The source material was CD4+ or CD8+ T cells sorted from blood, sampled in a trial of the OX40 agonist ivuxolimab. The receptors were sampled from an adult with an advanced solid tumor such as melanoma, head and neck, liver or kidney cancer. The CDR3 runs from the conserved cysteine through the conserved F or W. Clone size appears in some rows only: once, few, many, or a class for an expanded clone.

v_gene	j_gene	abundance	CDR3aa
TRBV29-1	TRBJ1-1	medium-sized	CSVKTGTFEAFF
TRBV11-2	TRBJ2-6	once	CASSPGPGTGANVLTF
TRBV28	TRBJ1-4	-	CASSLTGGAMEKLFF
TRBV6-5	TRBJ1-2	-	CASSYKKGGGYTF
TRBV10-1	TRBJ2-2	-	CASSEGLNTGELFF
TRBV7-2	TRBJ1-5	-	CASSLTAFNQPQHF
TRBV11-1	TRBJ2-1	-	CASSPGTSGGAREQFF
TRBV4-1	TRBJ1-2	-	CASSQGTGRINYGYTF
TRBV6-4	TRBJ2-7	-	CASRGRPGTASSYEQYF
TRBV4-1	TRBJ2-1	-	CASSPLPPGFSSYNEQFF
TRBV4-1	TRBJ1-5	-	CASSQEGVGNQPQHF
TRBV28	TRBJ2-5	-	CASRYGGAGDQETQYF
TRBV30	TRBJ1-1	-	CAWRFGFLPEAFF
TRBV14	TRBJ2-6	-	CASSQARVSGANVLTF
TRBV28	TRBJ1-3	-	CASSAQGRLAIYF
TRBV5-1	TRBJ1-1	-	CASSPLGGPMNTEAFF
TRBV5-6	TRBJ1-1	-	CASSLAAGSRHTEAFF
TRBV27	TRBJ2-3	-	CASSPPRRTDTQYF
TRBV10-3	TRBJ1-2	-	CASARGGYGYTF
TRBV5-5	TRBJ2-5	-	CASSSTAGGAGETQYF
TRBV6-6	TRBJ2-7	-	CASSYSPGGPKFEQYF
TRBV28	TRBJ2-5	-	CASPGRETQYF
TRBV5-1	TRBJ2-3	-	CASSFSGISTDTQYF
TRBV18	TRBJ2-7	few	CASSPPGRGSSYEQYF
TRBV7-9	TRBJ2-1	-	CASSSRGPDEQFF
TRBV18	TRBJ1-4	-	CASSPRGGEKLFF
TRBV21-1	TRBJ2-2	-	CASSKRKRKANTGELFF
TRBV30	TRBJ1-1	many	CAWSPSLRGQINTEAFF
TRBV6-5	TRBJ2-1	once	CASSYGTSGYNEQFF
TRBV9	TRBJ2-5	-	CASSVGGLLQETQYF
TRBV5-1	TRBJ1-1	-	CASSGTVNQGTEAFF
TRBV18	TRBJ2-3	once	CASSPASTDTQYF
TRBV9	TRBJ2-1	-	CASSAALYNEQFF
TRBV21-1	TRBJ2-2	-	CASSGRGLGQGITGELFF
TRBV6-1	TRBJ1-5	-	CASISGGVWNQPQHF
TRBV10-3	TRBJ2-5	-	CATSRTLQETQYF
TRBV27	TRBJ2-7	-	CASSFSGQGTEQYF
TRBV5-1	TRBJ2-7	few	CASSFDGLPYEQYF
TRBV6-5	TRBJ1-6	once	CASSYSPGFNSPLHF
TRBV4-1	TRBJ2-7	-	CASSQEWRAGEQYF
TRBV6-4	TRBJ1-2	few	CASSDYFGQGGYTF
TRBV7-9	TRBJ1-1	-	CASHRGGGQNTEAFF
TRBV4-1	TRBJ1-2	-	CASSQDHDGNYGYTF
TRBV7-6	TRBJ2-7	few	CASSLAQGRNYEQYF
TRBV7-2	TRBJ2-3	once	CASSLSSAKLLDTQYF
TRBV29-1	TRBJ1-1	-	CSVAGRQNTEAFF
TRBV5-6	TRBJ1-1	-	CASSLGRRVKAFF
TRBV19	TRBJ2-3	-	CASSRGTRTDTQYF
TRBV30	TRBJ2-5	-	CAWSFGGGETQYF
TRBV11-2	TRBJ2-1	-	CASSLAGTYNEQFF